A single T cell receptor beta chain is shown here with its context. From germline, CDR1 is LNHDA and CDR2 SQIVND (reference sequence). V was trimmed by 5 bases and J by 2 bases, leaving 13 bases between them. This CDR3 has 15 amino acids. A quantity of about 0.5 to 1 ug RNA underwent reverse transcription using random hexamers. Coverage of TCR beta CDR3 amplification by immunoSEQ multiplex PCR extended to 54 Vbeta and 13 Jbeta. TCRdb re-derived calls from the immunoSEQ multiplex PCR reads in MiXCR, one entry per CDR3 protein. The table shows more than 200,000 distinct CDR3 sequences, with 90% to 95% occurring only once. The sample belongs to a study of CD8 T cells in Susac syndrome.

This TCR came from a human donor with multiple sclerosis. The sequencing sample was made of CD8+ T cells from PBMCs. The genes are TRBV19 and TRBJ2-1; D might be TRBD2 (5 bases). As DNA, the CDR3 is TGTGCCAGTAGTCTTACTAGGTCTACCTACAATGAGCAGTTCTTC. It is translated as CASSLTRSTYNEQFF.